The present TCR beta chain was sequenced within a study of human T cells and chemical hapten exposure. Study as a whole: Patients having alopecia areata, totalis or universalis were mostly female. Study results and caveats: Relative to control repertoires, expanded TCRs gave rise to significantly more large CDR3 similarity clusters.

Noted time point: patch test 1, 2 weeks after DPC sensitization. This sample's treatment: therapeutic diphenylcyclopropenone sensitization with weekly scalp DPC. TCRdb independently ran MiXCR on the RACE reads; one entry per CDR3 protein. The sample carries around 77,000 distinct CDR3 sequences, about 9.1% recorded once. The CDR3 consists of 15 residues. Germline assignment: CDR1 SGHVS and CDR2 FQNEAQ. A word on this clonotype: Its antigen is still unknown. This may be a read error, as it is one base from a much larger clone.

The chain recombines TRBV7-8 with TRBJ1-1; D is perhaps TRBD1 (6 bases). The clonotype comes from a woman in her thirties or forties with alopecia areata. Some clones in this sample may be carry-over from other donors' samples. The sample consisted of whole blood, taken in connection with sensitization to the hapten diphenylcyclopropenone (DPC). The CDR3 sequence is CASSLGSGGITEALF. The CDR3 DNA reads TGTGCCAGCAGCTTAGGTTCCGGGGGCATAACTGAAGCTTTATTT.